A selection of T cell receptor beta chains follows, all from one sample in a study of blood T cell repertoires in COVID-19. Clones were sequenced by immunoSEQ multiplex PCR, and TCRdb holds only the in-frame ones, with some missing. Among approximately 400,000 clones listed, roughly 92% were seen once. The source material was PBMCs or T cells enriched from blood (not recorded which). Receptors originate from a woman aged 40 to 55 who had been exposed to COVID-19. Each CDR3 is given with its conserved first and last residue. A D gene is named only where the DNA matches it firmly. Clone sizes are given selectively: once, few, many, or a class where the clone is expanded.

NA | TRBJ2-2 | TRBV7-9 | TRBD2 | CASRPSGETGELFF | TGTGCCAGCAGACCTAGCGGGGAAACCGGGGAGCTGTTTTTT
once | TRBJ1-2 | TRBV5-1 | TRBD1 | CASSLGTLQGFNYGYTF | TGCGCCAGCAGCTTGGGGACGTTACAGGGGTTCAACTATGGCTACACCTTC
NA | TRBJ2-3 | TRBV29-1 | NA | CSLEGGTDTQYF | TGCAGCCTCGAGGGGGGCACAGATACGCAGTATTTT
NA | TRBJ2-1 | TRBV5-1 | TRBD1 | CASSPTQGTGVF | TGCGCCAGCAGCCCCACTCAGGGGACAGGGGTCTTC
NA | TRBJ2-3 | TRBV7-9 | TRBD2 | CASSAGLAERTDTQYF | TGTGCCAGCAGCGCGGGACTAGCGGAACGGACAGATACGCAGTATTTT
NA | TRBJ1-3 | TRBV7-2 | TRBD1 | CASSSWDSPSRNTIYF | TGTGCCAGCAGCTCTTGGGACAGTCCCAGTCGGAACACCATATATTTT
once | TRBJ2-1 | TRBV14 | TRBD1 | CASSLRLLGTGNNEQFF | TGTGCCAGCAGCCTTCGTCTCCTTGGGACAGGGAACAATGAGCAGTTCTTC
once | TRBJ2-7 | TRBV5-1 | NA | CASSLGASGSPEQYF | TGCGCCAGCAGCTTAGGGGCGTCGGGTTCGCCCGAGCAGTACTTC
NA | TRBJ1-2 | TRBV3-1/TRBV3-2 | NA | CASSRGLNYGYTF | TGTGCCAGCAGCCGGGGGCTCAACTATGGCTACACCTTC
NA | TRBJ1-4 | TRBV11-2 | NA | CASSFRTTGMPGEKLFF | TGTGCCAGCAGCTTCCGGACCACAGGGATGCCTGGCGAAAAACTGTTTTTT
NA | TRBJ1-5 | TRBV30 | TRBD1 | CAWSGTGGGQPQHF | TGTGCCTGGAGTGGCACAGGGGGCGGTCAGCCCCAGCATTTT
NA | TRBJ1-2 | TRBV9 | NA | CASSVVTAPDNYGYTF | TGTGCCAGCAGCGTAGTAACAGCCCCTGATAACTATGGCTACACCTTC
NA | TRBJ1-6 | TRBV10-3 | NA | CAISEGTPGNSPLHF | TGTGCCATCAGTGAAGGCACACCGGGAAATTCACCCCTCCACTTT
NA | TRBJ1-1 | TRBV30 | NA | CAWMLATEAFF | TGTGCCTGGATGTTGGCCACTGAAGCTTTCTTT
NA | TRBJ2-2 | TRBV7-3 | TRBD2 | CASSLVAGGNGELFF | TGTGCCAGCAGCTTAGTAGCGGGGGGAAACGGGGAGCTGTTTTTT
NA | TRBJ2-7 | TRBV2 | TRBD1 | CASSERDRGTIDYEQYF | TGTGCCAGCAGTGAACGGGACAGGGGGACTATAGACTACGAGCAGTACTTC
NA | TRBJ2-7 | TRBV30 | NA | CASHIRGSYEQYF | TGTGCCTCACATATAAGGGGCTCCTACGAGCAGTACTTC
NA | TRBJ2-7 | TRBV9 | NA | CASSVATGGDEQYF | TGTGCCAGCAGCGTAGCTACCGGCGGGGACGAGCAGTACTTC
NA | TRBJ2-1 | TRBV29-1 | TRBD2 | CSVEITLGLAGVGEQFF | TGCAGCGTTGAAATAACCTTGGGACTAGCGGGGGTTGGCGAGCAGTTCTTC
once | TRBJ1-4 | TRBV4-3 | NA | CASSQGGVGEKLFF | TGCGCCAGCAGCCAAGGGGGGGTGGGTGAAAAACTGTTTTTT
NA | TRBJ2-3 | TRBV5-4 | NA | CACRGRGRTDTQYF | TGTGCCTGCCGTGGGAGAGGGCGGACAGATACGCAGTATTTT
NA | TRBJ1-1 | TRBV15 | NA | CATSRDRGTGNTEAFF | TGTGCCACCAGCAGAGATCGGGGGACCGGGAACACTGAAGCTTTCTTT
NA | TRBJ2-5 | TRBV24-1 | TRBD2 | CATSAGIGLAGGYQETQYF | TGTGCCACCAGTGCGGGCATTGGGTTAGCGGGAGGGTACCAAGAGACCCAGTACTTC
few | TRBJ1-6 | TRBV6-1 | NA | CASSERWGENSPLHF | TGTGCCAGCAGTGAACGGTGGGGGGAAAATTCACCCCTCCACTTT
NA | TRBJ2-5 | TRBV20-1 | TRBD2 | CSASGVRTSQETQYF | TGCAGTGCTAGTGGGGTTAGGACTAGTCAAGAGACCCAGTACTTC
NA | TRBJ2-2 | TRBV24-1 | TRBD1 | CATSDPGQGANTGELFF | TGTGCCACCAGTGATCCCGGACAGGGAGCGAACACCGGGGAGCTGTTTTTT
NA | TRBJ1-2 | TRBV27 | NA | CASSLLGGGIQPNYGYTF | TGTGCCAGCAGTTTACTGGGAGGAGGGATTCAGCCTAACTATGGCTACACCTTC
NA | TRBJ2-7 | TRBV5-5 | NA | CASREYYEQYF | TGTGCCAGCAGAGAGTATTACGAGCAGTACTTC
NA | TRBJ1-2 | TRBV14 | NA | CASSQDRDYGYTF | TGTGCCAGCAGCCAAGACAGGGACTATGGCTACACCTTC
few | TRBJ2-7 | TRBV11-2 | NA | CASSLDAGYWQYF | TGTGCCAGCAGCTTAGACGCAGGGTATTGGCAGTACTTC
NA | TRBJ1-2 | TRBV18 | NA | CASSPFLDSSERYGYTF | TGTGCCAGCTCACCATTCTTAGACAGTTCCGAACGCTATGGCTACACCTTC
NA | TRBJ1-4 | TRBV19 | NA | CASSIMVGEKLFF | TGTGCCAGTAGTATAATGGTTGGCGAAAAACTGTTTTTT
NA | TRBJ2-5 | TRBV19 | TRBD2 | CASSIRLAGTQETQYF | TGTGCCAGTAGTATCCGACTAGCGGGGACCCAAGAGACCCAGTACTTC
NA | TRBJ2-5 | TRBV6-5 | NA | CASSTRGETQYF | TGTGCCAGCAGTACACGGGGGGAGACCCAGTACTTC
NA | TRBJ1-2 | TRBV9 | NA | CASSVRPWAGPNGYTF | TGTGCCAGCAGCGTAAGGCCTTGGGCAGGGCCCAATGGCTACACCTTC
NA | TRBJ1-2 | TRBV2 | NA | CAGRPGGYGYTF | TGTGCCGGTAGACCCGGCGGCTATGGCTACACCTTC
NA | TRBJ1-1 | TRBV2 | NA | CASRQTLRGTEAFF | TGTGCCAGCCGCCAGACCCTTCGGGGGACTGAAGCTTTCTTT
NA | TRBJ2-2 | TRBV6-2/TRBV6-3 | NA | CASSSLDSLGTGELFF | TGTGCCAGCAGTTCTCTGGACAGCTTGGGCACCGGGGAGCTGTTTTTT
NA | TRBJ2-6 | TRBV13 | TRBD1 | CASSLGPGTDPSGANVLTF | TGTGCCAGCAGCTTAGGCCCCGGGACAGACCCCTCTGGGGCCAACGTCCTGACTTTC
once | TRBJ2-5 | TRBV5-1 | NA | CASSPDLRAGKTQYF | TGCGCCAGCAGCCCGGACCTAAGGGCGGGGAAGACCCAGTACTTC
NA | TRBJ2-7 | TRBV5-6 | TRBD1 | CASQTGTGLNEQYF | TGTGCCAGCCAGACCGGGACAGGGTTAAACGAGCAGTACTTC
few | TRBJ2-1 | TRBV15 | NA | CATSRDLGGEQFF | TGTGCCACCAGCAGAGATTTGGGGGGAGAGCAGTTCTTC
NA | TRBJ2-3 | TRBV5-4 | TRBD2 | CATLKIGRAADTQYF | TGTGCCACCCTAAAAATCGGGAGGGCCGCAGATACGCAGTATTTT
NA | TRBJ2-2 | TRBV5-6 | NA | CASSKGRARANTGELFF | TGTGCCAGCAGCAAGGGGCGCGCCCGTGCGAACACCGGGGAGCTGTTTTTT
NA | TRBJ2-5 | TRBV7-2 | TRBD1 | CASSLGTGGGTQYF | TGTGCCAGCAGCCTCGGGACAGGGGGGGGGACCCAGTACTTC
NA | TRBJ1-2 | TRBV4-1 | NA | CASSQDDPRGKRLDGYTF | TGCGCCAGCAGCCAAGACGATCCAAGAGGGAAACGGTTGGATGGCTACACCTTC
NA | TRBJ2-1 | TRBV6-2/TRBV6-3 | TRBD2 | CASSYTPGTSGGGGWSVQFF | TGTGCCAGCAGTTACACCCCCGGGACTAGCGGGGGGGGAGGGTGGTCGGTGCAGTTCTTC
few | TRBJ1-2 | TRBV29-1 | NA | CSAPNSPYYGYTF | TGCAGCGCCCCAAACTCCCCATACTATGGCTACACCTTC
few | TRBJ1-1 | TRBV29-1 | NA | CSVGESQGGTEAFF | TGCAGCGTTGGAGAGTCACAGGGTGGAACTGAAGCTTTCTTT
NA | TRBJ1-3 | TRBV2 | NA | CASSLAGSGNTIYF | TGTGCCAGCAGCCTAGCGGGTTCAGGAAACACCATATATTTT